This T cell receptor beta chain came from a study of radiotherapy plus CTLA-4 blockade in lung cancer. Study details: There were objective responses in approximately 19% of patients, and roughly 32% had disease control. Findings of the study overall: Clones of tumor-derived TCRs expanded in blood after radiotherapy plus ipilimumab.

Clones were sequenced by immunoSEQ multiplex PCR, and TCRdb holds only the in-frame ones, with some missing. The sample has roughly 80,000 clones, around 79% seen once; the top ten hold 3.5% to 4.5%. Trimming cost V 8 bases and J 1 base, with 15 bases left between them. Germline V lookup: CDR1 MNHEY, CDR2 SMNVEV (reference sequence). This CDR3 has 15 residues. It was focal radiation plus CTLA-4 blockade with ipilimumab that patients with chemo-refractory metastatic non-small-cell lung cancer received. In regard to this clone: Antigen specificity is unknown.

The sample here was peripheral blood, taken from a patient treated with radiotherapy plus ipilimumab. V is TRBV27 and J is TRBJ1-3, with no clear D. The sequence derives from a human donor with non-small cell lung cancer who had a partial response to radiotherapy plus ipilimumab. Some clones in this sample may be carry-over from other donors' samples. Here the CDR3 DNA reads TGTGCCAGCTTCGGGAGATCCGGGTCTGGAAACACCATATATTTT. Protein product: CASFGRSGSGNTIYF.